These 2 T cell receptor beta chains were all obtained from the same sample, sequenced in a study of blood T cells in healthy people across ages. Combining a sample-barcoded 5' primer with a J-beta primer mix, a second PCR ran for about 7 to 11 cycles. TCRdb reprocessed the 5' RACE reads via MiXCR and lists one record per CDR3 protein. The data contain around 780,000 distinct CDR3 sequences, roughly 25% of them singletons. The same specimen was also included in a second study, on T cells of mothers and their children.

Sample: blood. These receptors all come from a boy between 10 and 17 years old in good health.

The chain links TRBV11-2 to TRBJ2-7; D possibly uses TRBD1 or TRBD2 (5 bases each). The V gene's germline CDR1 is SGHAT and CDR2 FQNNGV. Between the trimmed V and J ends, which lost 4 bases and 9 bases, there was a span of 13 bases. The CDR3 sequence is 12 residues long. This CDR3 is CASSYGTTGQYF. The CDR3 DNA sequence: TGTGCCAGCAGCTACGGGACGACCGGGCAGTACTTC.

The chain employs TRBV6-2 or TRBV6-3 and TRBJ1-1; 7 bases map to TRBD1. The V gene end was trimmed by 5 bases and the J gene end by 11 bases; junction bases not matched to a gene: 11. CDR1 is MNHEY and CDR2 is SVGEGT in the germline V gene. This CDR3 comprises 13 residues. The CDR3 sequence: CASSATGMVTAFF. The CDR3 nucleotides read TGTGCCAGCAGTGCGACAGGGATGGTGACGGCTTTCTTT.